These T cell receptor beta chains were read from a single sample in a study of blood T cell repertoires in COVID-19. This table comes from immunoSEQ multiplex PCR, and its TCRdb copy is limited to in-frame clones, with some not included. The repertoire includes around 230,000 clones, 85% to 90% of them detected once, and roughly 10% sits in the top ten. The source material was peripheral blood. The receptor source for this set is a man in his forties or fifties with COVID-19, enrolled during active disease. The CDR3 runs from the conserved cysteine through the conserved F or W. The order of the fields is V gene, D gene, J gene, clone size, CDR3 DNA, CDR3 protein. The D gene is left open where the match is weak. A clone size is listed for some rows: how often the clone was seen (once, few, many), or a class if it is expanded.

v_gene: TRBV30; d_gene: TRBD1; j_gene: TRBJ1-2; abundance: NA; CDR3nt: TGTGCCTCAGGGGGACAGGGGGCCCACTATGGCTACACCTTC; CDR3aa: CASGGQGAHYGYTF
v_gene: TRBV7-2; d_gene: NA; j_gene: TRBJ1-1; abundance: NA; CDR3nt: TGTGCCAGCAGCTCAGGGATAGACCTTGAAGCTTTCTTT; CDR3aa: CASSSGIDLEAFF
v_gene: TRBV18; d_gene: TRBD1; j_gene: TRBJ2-7; abundance: NA; CDR3nt: TGTGCCAGCTCACCGCCGGGACAGGGTGCCTACGAGCAGTACTTC; CDR3aa: CASSPPGQGAYEQYF
v_gene: TRBV6-6; d_gene: NA; j_gene: TRBJ2-5; abundance: NA; CDR3nt: TGTGCCAGTCAAGGGGCGGGGGAGACCCAGTACTTC; CDR3aa: CASQGAGETQYF
v_gene: TRBV24-1; d_gene: NA; j_gene: TRBJ2-3; abundance: NA; CDR3nt: TGTGCCACCAGTGACCCAGGGGACCGCACAGATACGCAGTATTTT; CDR3aa: CATSDPGDRTDTQYF
v_gene: TRBV11-1; d_gene: TRBD1; j_gene: TRBJ1-1; abundance: NA; CDR3nt: TGTGCCAGCAGCTTACAGGGGGTTGGAGCTGAAGCTTTCTTT; CDR3aa: CASSLQGVGAEAFF
v_gene: TRBV28; d_gene: TRBD1; j_gene: TRBJ1-1; abundance: NA; CDR3nt: TGTGCCAGCAGCACCACGGACAGGGGATACACTGAAGCTTTCTTT; CDR3aa: CASSTTDRGYTEAFF
v_gene: TRBV5-1; d_gene: TRBD2; j_gene: TRBJ2-3; abundance: NA; CDR3nt: TGCGCCAGCAGCCGCGACTGGGTGGGAGGGGGCACAGATACGCAGTATTTT; CDR3aa: CASSRDWVGGGTDTQYF
v_gene: TRBV29-1; d_gene: TRBD2; j_gene: TRBJ2-3; abundance: NA; CDR3nt: TGCAGCGTTGCCCGACTAGCGGATCATACGCAGTATTTT; CDR3aa: CSVARLADHTQYF
v_gene: TRBV25-1; d_gene: NA; j_gene: TRBJ2-1; abundance: NA; CDR3nt: TGTGCCAGCACCCTGGGAGGGGGACGTTGGTTCTTC; CDR3aa: CASTLGGGRWFF
v_gene: TRBV4-3; d_gene: TRBD2; j_gene: TRBJ2-1; abundance: NA; CDR3nt: TGCGCCAGCAGCCAAGAGGGACTAGCGGGGAACAATGAGCAGTTCTTC; CDR3aa: CASSQEGLAGNNEQFF
v_gene: TRBV28; d_gene: TRBD1; j_gene: TRBJ1-1; abundance: once; CDR3nt: TGTGCCAGCAGTCAAATCTCCCAGGGGGGTAGGGGTACTGAAGCTTTCTTT; CDR3aa: CASSQISQGGRGTEAFF
v_gene: TRBV19; d_gene: NA; j_gene: TRBJ1-2; abundance: NA; CDR3nt: TGTGCCAGTAGTGCGGCAGCGCTTTACTATGGCTACACCTTC; CDR3aa: CASSAAALYYGYTF
v_gene: TRBV5-1; d_gene: TRBD1; j_gene: TRBJ1-5; abundance: NA; CDR3nt: TGCGCCAGCTCGACAGGGAAGGGCAATCAGCCCCAGCATTTT; CDR3aa: CASSTGKGNQPQHF
v_gene: TRBV6-2/TRBV6-3; d_gene: TRBD1; j_gene: TRBJ1-1; abundance: NA; CDR3nt: TGTGCCAGCAGTCCCACAGGGGGTGTTAAAGCTTTCTTT; CDR3aa: CASSPTGGVKAFF
v_gene: TRBV5-3; d_gene: TRBD1; j_gene: TRBJ1-2; abundance: NA; CDR3nt: TGTGCCAGAAGCCGGAGGGGGCAGGATGGCTACACCTTC; CDR3aa: CARSRRGQDGYTF
v_gene: TRBV25-1; d_gene: TRBD1; j_gene: TRBJ2-2; abundance: NA; CDR3nt: TGTGCCAGCAGTGAACATTTTTGGACAGGGCAAAACACCGGGGAGCTGTTTTTT; CDR3aa: CASSEHFWTGQNTGELFF
v_gene: TRBV7-8; d_gene: NA; j_gene: TRBJ2-1; abundance: NA; CDR3nt: TGTGCCAGCACCAATTACCCCGGGACACCCAATGAGCAGTTCTTC; CDR3aa: CASTNYPGTPNEQFF
v_gene: TRBV4-3; d_gene: NA; j_gene: TRBJ1-6; abundance: NA; CDR3nt: TGCGCCAGCAGCCAAGTTTGGCGGGGAGATAATTCACCCCTCCACTTT; CDR3aa: CASSQVWRGDNSPLHF
v_gene: TRBV30; d_gene: NA; j_gene: TRBJ2-2; abundance: once; CDR3nt: TGTGCCTGGCCCACAGACACCGGGGAGCTGTTTTTT; CDR3aa: CAWPTDTGELFF
v_gene: TRBV19; d_gene: NA; j_gene: TRBJ1-1; abundance: NA; CDR3nt: TGTGCCAGTAGTATAAACAGCCTGAACACTGAAGCTTTCTTT; CDR3aa: CASSINSLNTEAFF
v_gene: TRBV12-3/TRBV12-4; d_gene: NA; j_gene: TRBJ2-5; abundance: few; CDR3nt: TGTGCCAGCAGTTTCGGCAGGGGAAAGACCCAGTACTTC; CDR3aa: CASSFGRGKTQYF
v_gene: TRBV19; d_gene: NA; j_gene: TRBJ2-7; abundance: NA; CDR3nt: TGTGCCAGTAGTATGGGGGCGGGCAGCTCCTACGAGCAGTACTTC; CDR3aa: CASSMGAGSSYEQYF
v_gene: TRBV4-2; d_gene: TRBD2; j_gene: TRBJ2-1; abundance: NA; CDR3nt: TGTGCCAGCAGCCAAGATCTAGGACTAGCGTCCGCTGAGCAGTTCTTC; CDR3aa: CASSQDLGLASAEQFF
v_gene: TRBV5-1; d_gene: NA; j_gene: TRBJ1-6; abundance: NA; CDR3nt: TGCGCCAGCAGCTTGGCGGGAGACACAAATTCACCCCTCCACTTT; CDR3aa: CASSLAGDTNSPLHF
v_gene: TRBV7-2; d_gene: TRBD2; j_gene: TRBJ2-7; abundance: NA; CDR3nt: TGTGCCAGCAGCTTAGGCGGGGGGCGAAATTACGAGCAGTACTTC; CDR3aa: CASSLGGGRNYEQYF
v_gene: TRBV24-1; d_gene: TRBD1; j_gene: TRBJ2-3; abundance: NA; CDR3nt: TGTGCCACCAGCGGAAGGGGGCAGGGGGCGGATACGCAGTATTTT; CDR3aa: CATSGRGQGADTQYF
v_gene: TRBV11-2; d_gene: TRBD1; j_gene: TRBJ2-7; abundance: once; CDR3nt: TGTGCCAGCAGCTTAGAACAGGGGCCCTACGAGCAGTACTTC; CDR3aa: CASSLEQGPYEQYF
v_gene: TRBV19; d_gene: TRBD1; j_gene: TRBJ1-5; abundance: NA; CDR3nt: TGTGCCAGTAGTATAGTAGGGGGCGATCAGCCCCAGCATTTT; CDR3aa: CASSIVGGDQPQHF
v_gene: TRBV7-9; d_gene: NA; j_gene: TRBJ2-2; abundance: NA; CDR3nt: TGTGCCAGCAGCCCCCCCGGGTCGGCCACCGGGGAGCTGTTTTTT; CDR3aa: CASSPPGSATGELFF
v_gene: TRBV5-8; d_gene: NA; j_gene: TRBJ2-5; abundance: NA; CDR3nt: TGTGCCAGCAGCTTGGTGACGCAGGGGTATTGGGAGACCCAGTACTTC; CDR3aa: CASSLVTQGYWETQYF